These 3 T cell receptor beta chains were all obtained from the same sample, sequenced in a study of blood T cell repertoires in COVID-19. Assay: immunoSEQ multiplex PCR; the TCRdb copy retains only in-frame clones and omits some. The data show approximately 190,000 clones, around 80% seen once. Sequencing was done on a sample of peripheral blood. All receptors derive from a human donor in a cohort sampled during active COVID-19.

V is TRBV28 and J is TRBJ2-7; TRBD1 aligns across 7 bases. V shed 2 bases, J shed 10 bases, and the junction held 2 bases outside the gene matches. This CDR3 is 11 amino acids long. Germline CDR1 MDHEN, CDR2 SYDVKM. The CDR3 is CASSLRDRQYF. The DNA for the CDR3 is TGTGCCAGCAGTTTAAGGGACAGACAGTACTTC.

CDR3: CASTPGTGPYEQYF. The CDR3 nucleotides read TGTGCCAGCACCCCTGGGACAGGGCCCTACGAGCAGTACTTC. The chain uses TRBV7-2 and TRBJ2-7, with 9 bases that match TRBD1. The CDR3 has 14 residues. Germline V gene lookup returns CDR1 SGHTA and CDR2 FQGNSA. J lost 2 bases, V lost 7 bases, and 6 bases had no gene match.

The chain joins TRBV5-5 to TRBJ1-1; 7 bases fit TRBD1. Germline V CDR1 and CDR2: SGHKS, YYEKEE (reference sequence). The CDR3 totals 13 residues. The J segment lost 7 bases and the V segment lost 3 bases, leaving 6 bases of the junction unmatched. The CDR3 region has the DNA TGTGCCAGCAGCTCGTTCACAGGGGTTGAAGCTTTCTTT. Translating it yields CASSSFTGVEAFF.